Each of the 13 T cell receptor beta chains below was sequenced from the same sample in a study of T-cell reconstitution after alpha-beta-depleted transplantation in children. The library targeted TCRbeta and was prepared with unique molecular identifiers. TCRdb recomputed calls from the PCR reads with MiXCR, one row per CDR3 protein. The sample contains 250,000 to 300,000 distinct CDR3 sequences, about 10% of which appear only once. Source: PBMCs from the stem cell graft donor, taken from the stem cell graft. These TCRs come from a human donor who donated a stem cell graft to a child with SCID.

This clonotype was seen repeatedly, ten times or more. The V gene is TRBV13, the J gene TRBJ2-4, with TRBD2 as a possible D gene (6 bases). The ends were cut back, 5 bases at V and 4 bases at J, with 12 bases in the middle. The CDR3 totals 14 residues. Germline V gene sequence: CDR1 PRHDT, CDR2 FYEKMQ (reference sequence). The CDR3 spells CASSPRDWKNIQYF. Here the CDR3 DNA reads TGTGCCAGCAGCCCTCGGGACTGGAAAAACATTCAGTACTTC. Using reference TRBV13 and TRBJ2-4 for the parts outside the CDR3, the full variable domain is AAGVIQSPRHLIKEKRETATLKCYPIPRHDTVYWYQQGPGQDPQFLISFYEKMQSDKGSIPDRFSAQQFSDYHSELNMSSLELGDSALYFCASSPRDWKNIQYFGAGTRLSVL.

This clonotype turned up a few times. The gene calls are TRBV5-1 and TRBJ2-5; tentatively, D is TRBD2 (5 bases). This CDR3 spans 15 amino acids. Germline CDR1 reads SGHRS; CDR2 reads YFSETQ. The V end was cut by 0 bases, the J end by 1 base, with 10 bases between. CDR3 residues: CASSLDRTLQETQYF. CDR3 DNA sequence: TGCGCCAGCAGCTTGGATCGGACTCTCCAAGAGACCCAGTACTTC.

This clonotype was recorded at least ten times. The gene calls are TRBV25-1 and TRBJ2-7, with D possibly being TRBD1 (9 bases). V was cut by 2 bases and J by 6 bases, with 20 bases left in between. There are 16 residues in the CDR3. The germline V gene has CDR1 MGHDK and CDR2 SYGVNS. The CDR3 region has the DNA TGTGCCAGCAGTGAAAGCGGGAGACAGGGGGTGGGCGAGCAGTACTTC. Translation: CASSESGRQGVGEQYF.

The CDR3 region has the DNA TGTGCCAGCTCACCATTGGCTAGCGGGTCATACAATGAGCAGTTCTTC. Translating gives CASSPLASGSYNEQFF. The chain has TRBV18 and TRBJ2-1; 8 nucleotides align to TRBD2. V was pared by 2 bases and J by 4 bases, with 7 bases of the junction left unmatched. This CDR3 has 16 residues. The germline V gene encodes CDR1 KGHSH and CDR2 LQKENI.

The V gene is TRBV5-1, the J gene TRBJ2-1; 9 nucleotides match TRBD2. Germline V gives CDR1 SGHRS, CDR2 YFSETQ. The CDR3 length is 16 residues. The V and J ends lost 0 bases and 5 bases, in that order; junction bases with no gene match: 6. The CDR3 coding sequence is TGCGCCAGCAGCTTGGGGATAGCGGGGGCCAACAATGAGCAGTTCTTC. Residues: CASSLGIAGANNEQFF.

This clonotype has just a few counts. The V call is TRBV21-1, the J call TRBJ2-1; TRBD1 is taken as the D call from the table, unchecked against the DNA. TRBV21-1 is shown as a pseudogene. This CDR3 spans 16 amino acids. The CDR3: CASSIDIRDRGNEQFF. In nucleotides, the CDR3 is TGTGCCAGCAGCATAGACATCCGGGACAGGGGCAATGAGCAGTTCTTC.

The chain uses TRBV11-2 and TRBJ1-6, with a possible D match to TRBD1 (6 bases). V lost 5 bases to trimming and J lost 7 bases, with 18 bases between them. Germline V gene lookup returns CDR1 SGHAT and CDR2 FQNNGV. This CDR3 has 16 residues. In DNA, the CDR3 is TGTGCCAGCAGCCCTACACAGGGAGGGGCGAATTCACCCCTCCACTTT. It codes for CASSPTQGGANSPLHF.

This clonotype has a handful of counts. The rearrangement uses TRBV5-1 and TRBJ1-1; D gene ambiguous. CDR1 and CDR2 from the germline V gene are SGHRS and YFSETQ. With 0 bases removed from V and 3 bases from J, the gap between germline ends came to 12 bases. The CDR3 contains 15 residues. CDR3 residues: CASSLGRTMDTEAFF. The CDR3 DNA reads as TGCGCCAGCAGCTTGGGCAGGACCATGGACACTGAAGCTTTCTTT.

Concerning this clonotype itself: This clone may be a read error of a much larger clone one base away. The rearrangement links TRBV11-2 to TRBJ2-1; tentatively, D is TRBD1 (6 bases). This CDR3 has 16 residues. V was clipped by 5 bases and J by 7 bases, with 21 bases between them. Per the germline V gene, CDR1 is SGHAT and CDR2 is FQNNGV. The CDR3 region has the DNA TGTGCCAGCAGCCCCCCGGGACATGGGATTTTGAATGAGCAGTTCTTC. Encoded protein: CASSPPGHGILNEQFF.

This clonotype showed up many times. The V call is TRBV12-3 or TRBV12-4, the J call TRBJ2-7, with D perhaps matching TRBD2 (6 bases). The CDR3 extends over 17 amino acids. V was pared by 2 bases and J by 0 bases, with 17 bases between. The CDR3 reads CASSLWGRGRNSYEQYF. The CDR3 DNA is TGTGCCAGCAGTTTATGGGGCCGGGGGAGGAACTCCTACGAGCAGTACTTC.

This clonotype was detected ten times or more. This chain joins TRBV12-3 or TRBV12-4 and TRBJ2-3; 7 bases fit TRBD2. With 4 bases clipped from V and 2 bases from J, the junction kept 6 bases outside the gene matches. The CDR3 has 15 amino acids. The DNA for the CDR3 is TGTGCCAGCAGTTATTGGGGGGGAAACACAGATACGCAGTATTTT. It specifies CASSYWGGNTDTQYF.

The sample holds a few counts of this clonotype. V gene TRBV5-1 combines with J gene TRBJ2-6, with D perhaps matching TRBD1 (5 bases). This CDR3 spans 18 amino acids. The V end lost 0 bases, the J end lost 0 bases, and 13 bases lay between the germline ends. The germline V gene encodes CDR1 SGHRS and CDR2 YFSETQ. The CDR3: CASSLVGAGDSGANVLTF. The CDR3 coding sequence is TGCGCCAGCAGCTTGGTTGGGGCAGGCGACTCTGGGGCCAACGTCCTGACTTTC.

This clonotype was seen repeatedly, ten times or more. The chain carries TRBV12-3 or TRBV12-4 and TRBJ2-7; 9 bases match TRBD1. This CDR3 spans 13 amino acids. The trim removed 3 bases at V and 10 bases at J, leaving 7 bases unmatched. Here the CDR3 reads CASSFGSDRGQYF. Written as DNA, the CDR3 is TGTGCCAGCAGTTTCGGGTCGGACAGGGGACAGTACTTC.